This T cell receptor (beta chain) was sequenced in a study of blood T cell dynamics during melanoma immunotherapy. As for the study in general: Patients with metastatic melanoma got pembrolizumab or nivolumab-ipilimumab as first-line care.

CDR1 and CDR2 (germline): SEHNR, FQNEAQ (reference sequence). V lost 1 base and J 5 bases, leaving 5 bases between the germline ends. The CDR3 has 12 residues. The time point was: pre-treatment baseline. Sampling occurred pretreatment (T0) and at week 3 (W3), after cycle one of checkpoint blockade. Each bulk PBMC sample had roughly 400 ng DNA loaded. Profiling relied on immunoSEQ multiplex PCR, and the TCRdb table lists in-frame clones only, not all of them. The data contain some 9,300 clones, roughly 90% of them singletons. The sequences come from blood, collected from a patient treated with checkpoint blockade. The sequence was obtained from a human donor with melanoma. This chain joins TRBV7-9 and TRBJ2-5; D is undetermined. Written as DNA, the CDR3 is TGTGCCAGCAGCTTAGTAGGGGAGACCCAGTACTTC. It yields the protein CASSLVGETQYF.